What follows are 21 T cell receptor beta chains derived from one specimen sequenced in a study of blood T cells in healthy people across ages. With a J-beta primer mix and a sample-barcoded 5' primer, a second PCR ran 7 to 11 cycles. TCRdb itself ran the 5' RACE reads through MiXCR, one entry per CDR3 protein. Among 700,000 or so distinct CDR3 sequences listed, over 20% were seen once. The sample taken for sequencing was blood. The origin of the receptors is a man between 65 and 85 years old in good health.

The V call is TRBV9, the J call TRBJ2-4, with TRBD2 matching 8 bases. J lost 11 bases, V lost 4 bases, and 8 bases had no gene match. CDR3 length equals 13 residues. Germline V gene sequence: CDR1 SGDLS, CDR2 YYNGEE. CDR3: CASSPGTRKVQYF. The CDR3 DNA reads as TGTGCCAGCAGCCCTGGGACTAGGAAGGTTCAGTACTTC.

This chain links TRBV19 with TRBJ1-5; D may be TRBD1 (6 bases). The germline V gene encodes CDR1 LNHDA and CDR2 SQIVND (reference sequence). The CDR3 loop spans 17 amino acids. The V end lost 3 bases, the J end lost 0 bases, and 15 bases lay between the germline ends. The chain's CDR3 is CASSIPGGSPSNQPQHF. The CDR3, as DNA: TGTGCCAGTAGTATCCCCGGGGGCAGTCCTAGCAATCAGCCCCAGCATTTT.

This clonotype appeared a few times. The chain combines TRBV15 with TRBJ1-5; D gene unclear. The CDR3 length is 14 residues. Trimming removed 0 bases at V and 0 bases at J, with 3 bases between. Per germline, CDR1 LNHNV and CDR2 YYDKDF (reference sequence). The CDR3 reads CATSRDYSNQPQHF. In DNA form, the CDR3 reads TGTGCCACCAGCAGAGATTATAGCAATCAGCCCCAGCATTTT.

This clonotype was seen a few times. The V gene is TRBV20-1, the J gene TRBJ2-3, with D perhaps TRBD2 (5 bases). Trimming shortened V by 1 base and J by 4 bases, and 15 bases separated the two germline ends. This CDR3 has 15 amino acids. Looked up from germline, CDR1 is DFQATT and CDR2 is SNEGSKA (reference sequence). The CDR3 region is CSARVFLTRADTQYF. The CDR3 DNA reads TGCAGTGCTAGAGTCTTTCTTACTAGGGCAGATACGCAGTATTTT.

The V and J genes are TRBV5-1 and TRBJ2-1; no firm D call. The germline gives CDR1 SGHRS, CDR2 YFSETQ. This CDR3 spans 15 amino acids. With 2 bases removed from V and 4 bases from J, the gap between germline ends came to 13 bases. Here the CDR3 reads CASSFLQEAYNEQFF. In DNA, the CDR3 is TGCGCCAGCAGCTTTCTTCAGGAAGCTTACAATGAGCAGTTCTTC.

Points on this clonotype: Because it lacks the conserved phenylalanine or tryptophan at the end, this CDR3 is likely a read error. The chain joins TRBV6-6 to TRBJ1-1; D unclear. Germline values: CDR1 MNHNY, CDR2 SVGAGI (reference sequence). The V gene lost 4 bases and the J gene lost 1 base, with 7 bases spanning the gap. CDR3 size: 13 residues. The CDR3 protein is CASSLGGNTEAFS. CDR3 sequence (DNA): TGTGCCAGCAGTTTGGGAGGGAACACTGAAGCTTTCTCT.

CDR3 coding DNA: TGCGCCAGCAGCGCCCGAACTAAAGGGGCGCCGATCCCAGATACGCAGTATTTT. Translation: CASSARTKGAPIPDTQYF. The chain recombines TRBV5-1 with TRBJ2-3; D is possibly TRBD1 (5 bases). The ends were cut back, 4 bases at V and 4 bases at J, with 25 bases in the middle. Germline V gene lookup returns CDR1 SGHRS and CDR2 YFSETQ. The CDR3 length is 18 residues.

Points on this clonotype: One end of the junction does not line up with germline, which may come from a read error. This chain joins TRBV12-3 or TRBV12-4 and TRBJ1-1; D unclear. The CDR3 extends over 14 amino acids. CDR3 in DNA: TGTGCCGGCAGTTTGTTCTCAATGAACACTGAAGCTTTCTTT. It encodes CAGSLFSMNTEAFF.

This chain joins TRBV11-2 and TRBJ2-5, with 7 bases lining up with TRBD1. The CDR3 runs 16 residues. V shed 0 bases and J 2 bases; nucleotides not matched to a gene: 6. CDR1 and CDR2 from the germline V gene are SGHAT and FQNNGV. Written as DNA, the CDR3 is TGTGCCAGCAGCTTAGATTACCAGGGACAGCAAGAGACCCAGTACTTC. Translating gives CASSLDYQGQQETQYF.

This clonotype occurred a few times. One junction end disagrees with the germline gene, perhaps due to a read error. The chain carries TRBV5-1 and TRBJ1-4, with a weak D call TRBD1 (6 bases). The germline V gene encodes CDR1 SGHRS and CDR2 YFSETQ. This CDR3 spans 15 amino acids. The CDR3 loop is CASSSTGGQGEKLLF. CDR3 bases: TGCGCCAGCAGCTCGACGGGGGGCCAAGGTGAAAAACTGCTTTTT.

The V gene is TRBV5-6, the J gene TRBJ2-7, with 7 bases matching TRBD2. With V trimmed by 4 bases and J by 3 bases, 4 bases remained unmatched. Germline V gene lookup returns CDR1 SGHDT and CDR2 YYEEEE. The CDR3 length is 13 residues. The CDR3 nucleotides read TGTGCCAGCAGCGATATAGCGGGCTACGAGCAGTACGTC. Its protein product is CASSDIAGYEQYV.

This clonotype occurred a few times. CDR3 bases: TGTGCCATCAGTGTCGACAAAGAGACCCAGTACTTC. As protein: CAISVDKETQYF. The J gene is TRBJ2-1, the V gene TRBV10-3; D unclear. With the DNA end fitting TRBJ2-5 better, the J assignment may be wrong. This CDR3 comprises 12 residues. Germline values: CDR1 ENHRY, CDR2 SYGVKD.

This clonotype was counted between two and nine times. The V and J genes are TRBV20-1 and TRBJ1-5; D unclear. Germline V gene sequence: CDR1 DFQATT, CDR2 SNEGSKA (reference sequence). V was trimmed by 6 bases and J by 5 bases, leaving 14 bases between them. The CDR3 spans 13 residues. The CDR3 region is CSADRQEDQPQHF. The CDR3 bases are TGCAGTGCGGACCGGCAGGAGGATCAGCCCCAGCATTTT.

The chain couples TRBV24-1 to TRBJ2-7; 7 bases are a match to TRBD1. Germline V gene sequence: CDR1 KGHDR, CDR2 SFDVKD. With 9 bases clipped from V and 2 bases from J, the junction kept 6 bases outside the gene matches. This CDR3 region has 13 residues. CDR3 nucleotide sequence: TGTGCCACCGAGGGGACAGAGACCTACGAGCAGTACTTC. It specifies CATEGTETYEQYF.

This clonotype was observed a few times. The chain carries TRBV20-1 and TRBJ2-3; 12 bases match TRBD2. V was pared by 0 bases and J by 4 bases, with 5 bases of the junction left unmatched. Germline CDR1 and CDR2: DFQATT and SNEGSKA (reference sequence). CDR3 length equals 16 residues. The DNA of the CDR3 is TGCAGTGCTAGAGATGCAACTAGCGGGAGGCCAGATACGCAGTATTTT. Its protein is CSARDATSGRPDTQYF.

This clonotype was picked up a small number of times. The chain recombines TRBV7-9 with TRBJ1-4; possible D gene TRBD1, 6 bases. V lost 1 base to trimming and J lost 2 bases, with 20 bases between them. Germline values: CDR1 SEHNR, CDR2 FQNEAQ (reference sequence). This CDR3 has 19 amino acids. CDR3 sequence (DNA): TGTGCCAGCAGCTTAGGGGACCTACCCACAGGGTCTACTAATGAAAAACTGTTTTTT. Encoded protein: CASSLGDLPTGSTNEKLFF.

This clonotype was seen only a few times. The V call is TRBV7-8, the J call TRBJ2-3; 11 nucleotides match TRBD2. Germline values: CDR1 SGHVS, CDR2 FQNEAQ. After removal of 2 bases from V and 5 bases from J, the junction contained 6 bases not matched to a gene. The CDR3 consists of 16 residues. The CDR3 here is CASSLMGLAVLDTQYF. The DNA of the CDR3 is TGTGCCAGCAGCTTAATGGGACTAGCGGTATTAGATACGCAGTATTTT.

The chain couples TRBV12-3 or TRBV12-4 to TRBJ2-1, with 12 bases that match TRBD2. V lost 6 bases, J lost 6 bases, and 6 bases stayed unmatched. This CDR3 is built from 15 residues. This CDR3 is CASRAGLAGPNEQFF. The CDR3 DNA reads as TGTGCCAGCAGAGCGGGACTAGCGGGCCCCAATGAGCAGTTCTTC.

At least ten counts were recorded for this clonotype. Germline is not matched at one junction end, which may reflect a read error. This chain joins TRBV12-3 or TRBV12-4 and TRBJ1-3, with a tentative D call TRBD1 (6 bases). This CDR3 comprises 14 residues. The CDR3 loop reads CASSLGGTGNTIYF. In DNA, the CDR3 is TGTGCCAGCAGCTTAGGGGGGACCGGAAACACCATATATTTT.

This clonotype was detected only a few times. The chain has TRBV24-1 and TRBJ2-2, with D possibly being TRBD1 (5 bases). The V end lost 9 bases, the J end lost 3 bases, and 13 bases lay between the germline ends. In germline, CDR1 is KGHDR, CDR2 SFDVKD. The CDR3 is made up of 14 amino acids. CDR3 residues: CATLGHGDTGELFF. CDR3 bases: TGTGCCACCCTTGGACACGGCGACACCGGGGAGCTGTTTTTT.

V usage is TRBV2 and J usage is TRBJ2-3; D unclear. Germline CDR1 and CDR2: SNHLY and FYNNEI. V was cut by 3 bases and J by 3 bases, with 4 bases left in between. The CDR3 consists of 12 residues. CDR3 sequence reads: CASSEWTDTQYF. The DNA of the CDR3 is TGTGCCAGCAGTGAGTGGACAGATACGCAGTATTTT.